Below are 31 T cell receptor beta chains sequenced from a single sample in a study of blood T cell repertoires in COVID-19. Profiled with immunoSEQ multiplex PCR; TCRdb holds only in-frame clones, not every one. Of about 120,000 clones in the sample, roughly 84% were seen once. Material: peripheral blood. The receptors stem from a man in his forties with acute or convalescent COVID-19.

The chain is built from TRBV5-1 and TRBJ1-4, with D unresolved. This CDR3 has 14 residues. With 4 bases removed from V and 7 bases from J, the gap between germline ends came to 14 bases. Germline lookup yields CDR1 SGHRS and CDR2 YFSETQ. Written as DNA, the CDR3 is TGCGCCAGCAGCCGCGAGGTTTTGGGTGAAAAACTGTTTTTT. It translates to CASSREVLGEKLFF.

The chain employs TRBV30 and TRBJ2-7; D remains unclear. Germline loops: CDR1 GTSNPN, CDR2 SVGIG (reference sequence). V gave up 8 bases and J gave up 6 bases, with 23 bases separating them. The CDR3 covers 14 residues. Written as DNA, the CDR3 is TGTGCCCTTTCCTTAGACAACAGTATCTCCGAGCAGTACTTC. It specifies CALSLDNSISEQYF.

The chain employs TRBV24-1 and TRBJ2-1; 11 bases map to TRBD2. Looked up from germline, CDR1 is KGHDR and CDR2 is SFDVKD. The CDR3 sequence is 16 residues long. V was clipped by 4 bases and J by 8 bases; unmatched bases: 9. DNA for the CDR3: TGTGCCACCAGTGACCCGACTAGCGGGAAGACCGATGAGCAGTTCTTC. As protein: CATSDPTSGKTDEQFF.

The chain links TRBV12-3 or TRBV12-4 to TRBJ1-2; D gene uncertain. Trimming shortened V by 6 bases and J by 8 bases, and 13 bases separated the two germline ends. CDR3 size: 12 residues. The CDR3 loop reads CASSVGPRGYTF. The CDR3 nucleotides read TGTGCCAGCAGCGTTGGGCCCCGGGGCTACACCTTC.

The genes are TRBV12-2 and TRBJ1-3; the DNA was not compared with TRBD1, the D call given in the table. TRBV12-2 is a recognized pseudogene. CDR3 length: 17 residues. DNA of the CDR3: TGTGCAAGTCGCTTTAGCCCCCGGGACAGCTCTGGAAACACCATATATTTT. Translation: CASRFSPRDSSGNTIYF.

The J gene is TRBJ1-2, the V gene TRBV6-5, with 7 bases identical to TRBD1. The CDR3 covers 13 residues. Trimming at V came to 6 bases and at J to 1 base, leaving 2 bases not matched to a gene. Germline V CDR1 and CDR2: MNHEY, SVGAGI. CDR3 sequence reads: CASRGQINYGYTF. The CDR3, as DNA: TGTGCCAGCAGGGGACAGATTAACTATGGCTACACCTTC.

This chain connects TRBV27 to TRBJ1-1; a weak D match, TRBD1 (6 bases). CDR3 length: 14 amino acids. The germline CDR1 and CDR2 sequences are MNHEY and SMNVEV (reference sequence). Trimming took off 5 bases at V and 2 bases at J, with 12 bases between the two ends. Here the CDR3 reads CASSIDRINTEAFF. Here the CDR3 DNA reads TGTGCCAGCAGTATAGACAGGATTAACACTGAAGCTTTCTTT.

V gene TRBV6-5 combines with J gene TRBJ1-1; D gene uncertain. The CDR3 runs 13 residues. The ends were cut back, 6 bases at V and 1 base at J, with 9 bases in the middle. From germline, CDR1 is MNHEY and CDR2 SVGAGI. The DNA for the CDR3 is TGTGCCAGCAGCTTCCAGAAGAACACTGAAGCTTTCTTT. Amino acid sequence: CASSFQKNTEAFF.

The chain recombines TRBV7-6 with TRBJ2-3, with TRBD2 matching 9 bases. Trimming removed 1 base from V and 2 bases from J; junction bases left unmatched: 4. The CDR3 runs to 16 residues. CDR1 is SGHVS, CDR2 FNYEAQ, per germline. The CDR3 protein is CASSLVAGAFTDTQYF. The DNA of the CDR3 is TGTGCCAGCAGCTTAGTAGCGGGGGCCTTCACAGATACGCAGTATTTT.

The V call is TRBV5-1, the J call TRBJ2-7; 10 nucleotides align to TRBD1. CDR1 is SGHRS, CDR2 YFSETQ, per germline. V lost 2 bases to trimming and J lost 2 bases; unmatched junction nucleotides: 10. CDR3 length: 17 amino acids. The CDR3 DNA reads TGCGCCAGCAGCTTAAAAAGGACAGGGGGGATGGCCTACGAGCAGTACTTC. Protein sequence: CASSLKRTGGMAYEQYF.

The rearrangement joins TRBV7-3 to TRBJ2-1; 7 positions match TRBD2. The V segment lost 2 bases and the J segment 0 bases; nucleotides outside the gene matches: 1. This CDR3 is built from 15 residues. Germline CDR1 and CDR2: SGHTA and FQGTGA. CDR3 DNA sequence: TGTGCCAGCAGCTTACTAGCGGACTCCTACAATGAGCAGTTCTTC. Translating gives CASSLLADSYNEQFF. The full variable domain, completed using reference TRBV7-3 and TRBJ2-1, is GAGVSQTPSNKVTEKGKYVELRCDPISGHTALYWYRQSLGQGPEFLIYFQGTGAADDSGLPNDRFFAVRPEGSVSTLKIQRTERGDSAVYLCASSLLADSYNEQFFGPGTRLTVL.

V and J are TRBV6-2 or TRBV6-3 and TRBJ2-5, with TRBD2 matching over 7 bases. Unmatched junction bases numbered 5, after V lost 2 bases and J lost 5 bases. The germline V gene has CDR1 MNHEY and CDR2 SVGEGT. The CDR3 runs 14 residues. The chain's CDR3 is CASSYAYGRETQYF. In nucleotides, the CDR3 is TGTGCCAGCAGTTACGCCTACGGGAGGGAGACCCAGTACTTC.

Regarding this clone: Germline is not matched at one junction end, which may reflect a read error. The V call is TRBV19, the J call TRBJ1-2; 7 bases fit TRBD1. The CDR3 sequence is 12 residues long. Germline CDR1 reads LNHDA; CDR2 reads SQIVND (reference sequence). CDR3 coding DNA: TGTGCCAGCAGTAAGGGGGCCCCCGGCTACACCTTC. It specifies CASSKGAPGYTF.

The V and J genes are TRBV6-5 and TRBJ2-1, with TRBD1 matching 9 bases. This CDR3 is 15 amino acids long. Germline V lookup: CDR1 MNHEY, CDR2 SVGAGI. Unmatched junction bases numbered 6, after V lost 2 bases and J lost 7 bases. The CDR3 spells CASSYDRDRENEQFF. The DNA of the CDR3 is TGTGCCAGCAGTTACGACCGGGACAGGGAGAATGAGCAGTTCTTC.

The chain joins TRBV6-5 to TRBJ1-2; D remains ambiguous. Germline CDR1 and CDR2: MNHEY and SVGAGI. The CDR3 covers 13 residues. V was clipped by 6 bases and J by 3 bases, with 11 bases between them. The CDR3 DNA sequence: TGTGCCAGCAGCCCGGACGGGGACTATGGCTACACCTTC. This encodes CASSPDGDYGYTF.

The chain joins TRBV7-2 to TRBJ2-1; D not resolved. Germline CDR1 SGHTA, CDR2 FQGNSA. V dropped 5 bases and J dropped 0 bases, with 17 bases sitting between them. This CDR3 is built from 17 residues. In DNA form, the CDR3 reads TGTGCCAGCAGCGCCCGCCCTTCTCTAAGCTCCTACAATGAGCAGTTCTTC. Protein: CASSARPSLSSYNEQFF. The complete variable domain, with remaining parts taken from reference TRBV7-2 and TRBJ2-1, reads GAGVSQSPSNKVTEKGKDVELRCDPISGHTALYWYRQSLGQGLEFLIYFQGNSAPDKSGLPSDRFSAERTGGSVSTLTIQRTQQEDSAVYLCASSARPSLSSYNEQFFGPGTRLTVL.

This clone was counted a few times. This chain uses TRBV2 with TRBJ1-1, with D possibly matching TRBD1 (6 bases). CDR1 and CDR2 (germline): SNHLY, FYNNEI. V was trimmed by 8 bases and J by 5 bases, leaving 18 bases between them. The CDR3 consists of 14 residues. The DNA for the CDR3 is TGTGCCAGCTCCTCTCAGGGGAGTAGGACTGAAGCTTTCTTT. It encodes CASSSQGSRTEAFF.

The chain joins TRBV18 to TRBJ2-5; D remains unclear. The CDR3 length is 15 residues. V dropped 0 bases and J dropped 5 bases, with 13 bases sitting between them. Germline-derived CDR1 and CDR2 are KGHSH and LQKENI. The CDR3 is CASSPPTVLRETQYF. The DNA for the CDR3 is TGTGCCAGCTCACCACCTACAGTACTCAGGGAGACCCAGTACTTC.

The J gene is TRBJ2-1, the V gene TRBV6-4, with 12 bases aligning to TRBD2. Germline trimming cut 10 bases from V and 10 bases from J; bases unmatched to any gene: 11. Germline assignment: CDR1 MRHNA and CDR2 SNTAGT. The CDR3 loop spans 14 amino acids. As DNA, the CDR3 is TGTGCCAACGAGGGACTAGCGGGCTATGGGGAGCAGTTCTTC. Residues: CANEGLAGYGEQFF.

This chain connects TRBV10-3 to TRBJ1-2, with 7 bases lining up with TRBD1. Per the germline V gene, CDR1 is ENHRY and CDR2 is SYGVKD. V gave up 0 bases and J gave up 6 bases; unmatched junction bases: 4. CDR3 length equals 14 residues. The CDR3 sequence: CAISESTGVDGYTF. The DNA of the CDR3 is TGTGCCATCAGTGAGTCAACAGGGGTGGATGGCTACACCTTC.

The rearrangement links TRBV18 to TRBJ2-3; possibly TRBD2 for D (6 bases). Trimming left V 6 bases short and J 2 bases short, with 15 bases between. Germline CDR1 is KGHSH and CDR2 is LQKENI. The CDR3 has 15 residues. The chain's CDR3 is CASSPGGDPTDTQYF. CDR3 in DNA: TGTGCCAGCTCGCCCGGAGGGGACCCCACAGATACGCAGTATTTT.

CDR3 region: CASSLGGLSGDTQYF. As DNA, the CDR3 is TGTGCCAGCAGTTTAGGGGGACTTAGCGGAGATACGCAGTATTTT. V gene TRBV28 combines with J gene TRBJ2-3, with TRBD2 as a possible D gene (6 bases). The CDR3 has 15 amino acids. The V end lost 2 bases, the J end lost 5 bases, and 14 bases lay between the germline ends. Germline lookup yields CDR1 MDHEN and CDR2 SYDVKM.

The chain carries TRBV20-1 and TRBJ2-3; D not certain. Germline loops: CDR1 DFQATT, CDR2 SNEGSKA (reference sequence). V was shortened by 3 bases and J by 4 bases, with 14 bases between the two germline ends. CDR3 size: 14 residues. CDR3 sequence: CSASGYGAADTQYF. In DNA, the CDR3 is TGCAGTGCTAGTGGATATGGAGCTGCAGATACGCAGTATTTT.

The V gene is TRBV6-5, the J gene TRBJ2-7; no definite D call. The V gene's germline CDR1 is MNHEY and CDR2 SVGAGI. The CDR3 sequence is 16 residues long. Trimming pared 2 bases from V and 1 base from J, leaving 15 bases between. CDR3 bases: TGTGCCAGCAGTTACGATTTGAGGTCGCTGTCCTACGAGCAGTACTTC. It encodes CASSYDLRSLSYEQYF.

The gene calls are TRBV7-9 and TRBJ1-2, with 7 nucleotides matching TRBD1. Germline CDR1 is SEHNR and CDR2 is FQNEAQ (reference sequence). V lost 1 base and J lost 2; bases outside the gene matches: 16. This CDR3 contains 19 residues. The CDR3 sequence is CASSLGQKGARGGNYGYTF. CDR3 nucleotides: TGTGCCAGCAGCTTAGGCCAAAAGGGGGCCAGGGGAGGAAACTATGGCTACACCTTC.

On this clone: Other DNA sequences of this sample code for an identical CDR3. The chain carries TRBV7-3 and TRBJ2-3; perhaps TRBD2 as D (5 bases). Germline V CDR1 and CDR2: SGHTA, FQGTGA. The CDR3 totals 15 residues. V was shortened by 5 bases and J by 1 base, with 13 bases between the two germline ends. CDR3 sequence reads: CASSPLGGGTDTQYF. DNA of the CDR3: TGTGCCAGCAGCCCGCTAGGAGGAGGCACAGATACGCAGTATTTT.

V gene TRBV5-1 combines with J gene TRBJ1-2, with D maybe TRBD1 (6 bases). Germline values: CDR1 SGHRS, CDR2 YFSETQ. The CDR3 extends over 13 amino acids. Trimming shortened V by 4 bases and J by 5 bases, and 12 bases separated the two germline ends. In DNA form, the CDR3 reads TGCGCCAGCAGCCCGGTCCAGGGGTATGGCTACACCTTC. This codes for CASSPVQGYGYTF.

The V and J genes are TRBV7-6 and TRBJ2-2; D is perhaps TRBD2 (6 bases). V was cut by 1 base and J by 5 bases, with 8 bases left in between. The CDR3 has 14 residues. Germline CDR1 reads SGHVS; CDR2 reads FNYEAQ. The CDR3 DNA follows: TGTGCCAGCAGCTTAGGACTAGAGACCGGGGAGCTGTTTTTT. Amino acid sequence: CASSLGLETGELFF.

The J gene is TRBJ1-2, the V gene TRBV19; 8 nucleotides align to TRBD1. The germline V gene encodes CDR1 LNHDA and CDR2 SQIVND (reference sequence). The ends lost 5 bases at V and 2 bases at J; junction bases unmatched: 7. The CDR3 sequence is 15 residues long. Written as DNA, the CDR3 is TGTGCCAGTAGTCCTCACGACAGGGGAAACTATGGCTACACCTTC. Amino acids: CASSPHDRGNYGYTF.

The V gene is TRBV19, the J gene TRBJ2-1; 14 positions agree with TRBD2. CDR3 length: 16 residues. With 7 bases clipped from V and 9 bases from J, the junction kept 11 bases outside the gene matches. Per the germline V gene, CDR1 is LNHDA and CDR2 is SQIVND (reference sequence). CDR3 amino acids: CASNKEGTSGRGEQFF. CDR3 bases: TGTGCCAGTAATAAGGAGGGGACTAGCGGGAGAGGTGAGCAGTTCTTC.

V gene TRBV2 combines with J gene TRBJ1-2; 9 bases align to TRBD1. Germline CDR1 reads SNHLY; CDR2 reads FYNNEI. V was clipped by 6 bases and J by 6 bases; unmatched bases: 11. CDR3 size: 15 residues. The CDR3 nucleotides are TGTGCCAGCAGGGGACAGGGTCTAGCTGTCAATGGCTACACCTTC. This codes for CASRGQGLAVNGYTF.